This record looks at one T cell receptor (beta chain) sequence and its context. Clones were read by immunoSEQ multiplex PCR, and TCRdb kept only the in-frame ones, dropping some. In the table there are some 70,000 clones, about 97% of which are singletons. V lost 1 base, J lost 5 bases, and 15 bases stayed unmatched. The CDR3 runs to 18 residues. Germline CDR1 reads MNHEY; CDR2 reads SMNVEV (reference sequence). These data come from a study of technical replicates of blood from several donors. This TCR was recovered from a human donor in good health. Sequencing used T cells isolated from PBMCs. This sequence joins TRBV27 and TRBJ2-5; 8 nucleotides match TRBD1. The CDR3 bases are TGTGCCAGCAGTTTATTGTGGACAGGGAACGGGTGGCGCGAGACCCAGTACTTC. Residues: CASSLLWTGNGWRETQYF.